This T cell receptor (beta chain) was sequenced during a study of human T cells and chemical hapten exposure. There are a few counts of this clonotype. Each cDNA molecule in the library carried unique molecular identifiers. TCRdb redid the calling of the RACE reads with MiXCR, one entry per CDR3 protein. The sample yields just over 90,000 distinct CDR3 sequences, approximately 9.7% seen once. The time point here: healthy volunteer bleed at 2 weeks. Total RNA was extracted from unfractionated whole blood. Germline CDR1 reads SQVTM; CDR2 reads ANQGSEA. The CDR3 runs 14 residues. V shed 6 bases, J shed 4 bases, and the junction held 6 bases outside the gene matches.

This sequence joins TRBV29-1 and TRBJ2-1; 10 nucleotides align to TRBD2. The sample taken for sequencing was whole blood. The origin of this receptor is a female donor in good health. Some clones in this sample may be carry-over from other donors' samples. DNA of the CDR3: TGCAGCGTCGTAACTAGCGGGACGTACAATGAGCAGTTCTTC. It yields the protein CSVVTSGTYNEQFF.